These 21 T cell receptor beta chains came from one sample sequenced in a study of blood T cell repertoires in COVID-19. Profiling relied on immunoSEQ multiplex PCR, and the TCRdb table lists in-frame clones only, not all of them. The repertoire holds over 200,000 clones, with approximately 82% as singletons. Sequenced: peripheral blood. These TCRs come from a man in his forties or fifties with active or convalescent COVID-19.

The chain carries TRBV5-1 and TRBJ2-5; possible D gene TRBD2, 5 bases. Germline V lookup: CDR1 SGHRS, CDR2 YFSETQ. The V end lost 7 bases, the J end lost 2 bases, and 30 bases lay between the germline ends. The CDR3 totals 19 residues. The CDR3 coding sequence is TGCGCCAGCGGTGAATGGAGCGGAAGGGCCCGTCAGCTACAAGAGACCCAGTACTTC. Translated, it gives CASGEWSGRARQLQETQYF.

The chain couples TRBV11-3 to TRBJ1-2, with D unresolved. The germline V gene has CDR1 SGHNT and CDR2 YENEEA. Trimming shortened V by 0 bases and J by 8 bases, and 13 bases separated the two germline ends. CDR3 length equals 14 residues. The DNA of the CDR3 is TGTGCCAGCAGCTTAGATAATTTCGGGTACGGCTACACCTTC. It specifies CASSLDNFGYGYTF.

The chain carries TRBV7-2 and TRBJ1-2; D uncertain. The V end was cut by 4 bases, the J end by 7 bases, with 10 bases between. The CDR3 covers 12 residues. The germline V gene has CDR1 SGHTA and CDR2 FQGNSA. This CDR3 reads CASSSDFSGYTF. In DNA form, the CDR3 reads TGTGCCAGCAGCTCTGATTTTAGTGGCTACACCTTC.

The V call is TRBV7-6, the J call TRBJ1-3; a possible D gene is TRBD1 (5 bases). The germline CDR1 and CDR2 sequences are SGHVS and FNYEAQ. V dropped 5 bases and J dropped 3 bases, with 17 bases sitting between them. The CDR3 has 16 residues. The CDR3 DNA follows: TGTGCCAGCAGCAAGCAAGATCCCGACAGTGGAAACACCATATATTTT. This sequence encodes CASSKQDPDSGNTIYF. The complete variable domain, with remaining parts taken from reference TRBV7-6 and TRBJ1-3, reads GAGVSQSPRYKVTKRGQDVALRCDPISGHVSLYWYRQALGQGPEFLTYFNYEAQQDKSGLPNDRFSAERPEGSISTLTIQRTEQRDSAMYRCASSKQDPDSGNTIYFGEGSWLTVV.

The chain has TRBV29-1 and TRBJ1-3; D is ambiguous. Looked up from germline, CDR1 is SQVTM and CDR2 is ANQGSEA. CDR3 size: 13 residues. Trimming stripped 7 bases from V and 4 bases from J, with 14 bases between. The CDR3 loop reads CSAGDSGGNTIYF. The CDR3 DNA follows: TGCAGCGCGGGAGACTCTGGGGGAAACACCATATATTTT.

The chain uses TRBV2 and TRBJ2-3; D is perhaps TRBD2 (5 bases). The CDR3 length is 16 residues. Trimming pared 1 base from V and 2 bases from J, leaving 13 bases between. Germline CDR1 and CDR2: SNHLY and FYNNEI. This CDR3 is CASSEGPGVVTDTQYF. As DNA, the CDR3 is TGTGCCAGCAGTGAAGGTCCCGGGGTTGTCACAGATACGCAGTATTTT.

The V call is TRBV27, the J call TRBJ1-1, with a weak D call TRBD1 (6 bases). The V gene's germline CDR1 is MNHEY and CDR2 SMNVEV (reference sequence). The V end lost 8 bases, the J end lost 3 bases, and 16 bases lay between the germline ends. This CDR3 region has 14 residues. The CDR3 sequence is CASYAQGGHTEAFF. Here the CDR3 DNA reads TGTGCCAGCTATGCACAGGGCGGACACACTGAAGCTTTCTTT.

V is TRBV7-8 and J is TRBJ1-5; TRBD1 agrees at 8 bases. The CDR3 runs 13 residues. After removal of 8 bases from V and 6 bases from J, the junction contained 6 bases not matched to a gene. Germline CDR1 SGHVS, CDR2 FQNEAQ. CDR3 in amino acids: CASAQGVGQPQHF. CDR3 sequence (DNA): TGTGCCAGCGCACAGGGGGTGGGTCAGCCCCAGCATTTT.

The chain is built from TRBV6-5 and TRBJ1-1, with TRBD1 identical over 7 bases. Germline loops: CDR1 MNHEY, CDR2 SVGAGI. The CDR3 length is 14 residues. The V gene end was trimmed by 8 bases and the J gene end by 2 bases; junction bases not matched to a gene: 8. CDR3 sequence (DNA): TGTGCCAGCGCCTTGGAGGGGGCTAACACTGAAGCTTTCTTT. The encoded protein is CASALEGANTEAFF.

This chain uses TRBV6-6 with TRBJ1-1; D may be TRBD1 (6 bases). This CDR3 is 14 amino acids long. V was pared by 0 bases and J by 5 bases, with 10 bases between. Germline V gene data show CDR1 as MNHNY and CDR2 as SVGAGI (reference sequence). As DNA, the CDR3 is TGTGCCAGCAGTTACTCGAGGCAGGGGACTGAAGCTTTCTTT. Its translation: CASSYSRQGTEAFF.

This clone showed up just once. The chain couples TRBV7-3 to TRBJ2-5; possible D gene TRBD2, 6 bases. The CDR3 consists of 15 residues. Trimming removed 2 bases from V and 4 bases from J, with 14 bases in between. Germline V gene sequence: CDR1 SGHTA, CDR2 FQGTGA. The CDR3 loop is CASSLAGIRGETQYF. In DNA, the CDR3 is TGTGCCAGCAGCTTAGCGGGGATTAGAGGAGAGACCCAGTACTTC.

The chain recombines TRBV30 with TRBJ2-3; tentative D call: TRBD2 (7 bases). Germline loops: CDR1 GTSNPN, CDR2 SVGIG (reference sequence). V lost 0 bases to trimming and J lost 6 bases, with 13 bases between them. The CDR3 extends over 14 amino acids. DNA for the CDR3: TGTGCCTGGAGTGTAGGGGGGGTAGTTGATACGCAGTATTTT. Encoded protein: CAWSVGGVVDTQYF.

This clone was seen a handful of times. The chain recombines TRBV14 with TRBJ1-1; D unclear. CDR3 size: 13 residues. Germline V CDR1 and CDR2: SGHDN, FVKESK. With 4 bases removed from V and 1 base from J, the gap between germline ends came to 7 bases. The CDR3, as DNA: TGTGCCAGCAGCCCATATAGGAACACTGAAGCTTTCTTT. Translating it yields CASSPYRNTEAFF.

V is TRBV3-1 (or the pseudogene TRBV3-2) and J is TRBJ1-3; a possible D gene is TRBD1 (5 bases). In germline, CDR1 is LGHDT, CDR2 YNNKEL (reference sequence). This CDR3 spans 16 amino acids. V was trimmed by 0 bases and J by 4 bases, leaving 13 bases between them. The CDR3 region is CASSQDDGRAGNTIYF. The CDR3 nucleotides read TGTGCCAGCAGCCAAGATGATGGCAGGGCGGGAAACACCATATATTTT.

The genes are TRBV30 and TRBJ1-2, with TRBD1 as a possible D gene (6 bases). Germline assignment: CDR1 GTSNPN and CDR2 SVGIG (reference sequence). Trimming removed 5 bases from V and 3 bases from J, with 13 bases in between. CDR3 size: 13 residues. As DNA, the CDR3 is TGTGCCTGGGCCCGACGGACAGACTATGGCTACACCTTC. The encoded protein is CAWARRTDYGYTF.

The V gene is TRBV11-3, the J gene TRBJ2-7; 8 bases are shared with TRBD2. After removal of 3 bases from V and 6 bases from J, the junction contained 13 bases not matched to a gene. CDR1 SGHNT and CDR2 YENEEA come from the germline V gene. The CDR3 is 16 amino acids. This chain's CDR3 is CASSFGGATRGPEQYF. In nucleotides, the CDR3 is TGTGCCAGCAGCTTCGGGGGGGCTACTAGAGGACCCGAGCAGTACTTC.

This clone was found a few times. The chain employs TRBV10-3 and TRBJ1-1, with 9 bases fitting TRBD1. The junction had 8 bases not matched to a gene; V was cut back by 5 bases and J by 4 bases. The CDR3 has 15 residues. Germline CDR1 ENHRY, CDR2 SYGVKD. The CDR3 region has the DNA TGTGCCATCAGTCCTACAGGGGGCGTGAGCACTGAAGCTTTCTTT. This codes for CAISPTGGVSTEAFF.

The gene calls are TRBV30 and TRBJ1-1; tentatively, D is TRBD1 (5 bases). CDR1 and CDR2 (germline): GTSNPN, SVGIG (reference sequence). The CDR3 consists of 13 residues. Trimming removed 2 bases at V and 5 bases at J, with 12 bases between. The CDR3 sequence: CAWSPNRGTEAFF. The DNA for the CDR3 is TGTGCCTGGAGTCCAAATAGGGGTACTGAAGCTTTCTTT.

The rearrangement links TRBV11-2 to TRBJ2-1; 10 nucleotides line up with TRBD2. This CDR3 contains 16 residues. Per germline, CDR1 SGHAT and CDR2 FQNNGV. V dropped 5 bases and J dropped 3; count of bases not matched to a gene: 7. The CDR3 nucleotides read TGTGCCAGCAGCCCAGGACTAGCGGCCTACTACAATGAGCAGTTCTTC. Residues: CASSPGLAAYYNEQFF.

The CDR3 nucleotides are TGTGCCAGCAGAGGGACTAGCGGTTACGAGCAGTACTTC. Amino acids: CASRGTSGYEQYF. The V gene is TRBV28, the J gene TRBJ2-7, with 11 bases fitting TRBD2. The germline V gene has CDR1 MDHEN and CDR2 SYDVKM. The V segment lost 6 bases and the J segment 4 bases; nucleotides outside the gene matches: 2. This CDR3 region has 13 residues.

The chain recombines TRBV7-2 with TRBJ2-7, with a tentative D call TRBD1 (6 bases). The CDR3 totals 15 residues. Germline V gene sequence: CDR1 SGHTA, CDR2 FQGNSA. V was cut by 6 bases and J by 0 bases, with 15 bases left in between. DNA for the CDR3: TGTGCCAGCAGTTCTAAGGGACACAGCTCCTACGAGCAGTACTTC. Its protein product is CASSSKGHSSYEQYF.